Presented here are 21 T cell receptor beta chains from one specimen sequenced in a study of blood T cell repertoires in COVID-19. Clones were sequenced by immunoSEQ multiplex PCR, and TCRdb holds only the in-frame ones, with some missing. Counted here are 400,000 to 550,000 clones, about 89% occurring once; the ten biggest clones make up about 4.3%. The sequencing input was peripheral blood. The source of these receptors is a woman aged 25 to 39 with acute or convalescent COVID-19.

The chain recombines TRBV4-1 with TRBJ1-5; the D is unclear. Per germline, CDR1 MGHRA and CDR2 YSYEKL. This CDR3 spans 13 amino acids. The ends were cut back, 3 bases at V and 5 bases at J, with 8 bases in the middle. CDR3 nucleotide sequence: TGCGCCAGCAGCCAGGCCGGGGATCAGCCCCAGCATTTT. The encoded protein is CASSQAGDQPQHF.

This clone was observed a single time. The CDR3 loop is CASRSSGGAYNEQFF. The CDR3, as DNA: TGTGCCAGCAGGTCCAGCGGGGGGGCCTACAATGAGCAGTTCTTC. The genes are TRBV13 and TRBJ2-1; TRBD2 agrees at 10 bases. The CDR3 totals 15 residues. Germline V CDR1 and CDR2: PRHDT, FYEKMQ (reference sequence). Losses at the gene ends were 6 bases for V and 2 bases for J; bases not matched to a gene: 4.

The V call is TRBV5-5, the J call TRBJ2-1; 7 bases align to TRBD2. Trimming cost V 0 bases and J 0 bases; bases outside gene matches: 9. This CDR3 spans 18 amino acids. The germline gives CDR1 SGHKS, CDR2 YYEKEE (reference sequence). Here the CDR3 reads CASSLGPFGGSSYNEQFF. The CDR3 DNA reads TGTGCCAGCAGCTTGGGACCCTTCGGGGGGAGCTCCTACAATGAGCAGTTCTTC.

This clone was recorded only once. Here the CDR3 reads CASSQGVNRGSPLHF. The CDR3, as DNA: TGTGCCAGCAGCCAAGGGGTTAATCGAGGTTCACCCCTCCACTTT. The chain couples TRBV7-2 to TRBJ1-6; D perhaps matches TRBD1 (5 bases). The germline V and J ends were trimmed by 5 bases and 9 bases, with 17 bases remaining between them. CDR1 is SGHTA, CDR2 FQGNSA, per germline. The CDR3 loop spans 15 amino acids.

The chain recombines TRBV2 with TRBJ1-1, with D maybe TRBD1 (5 bases). There are 12 residues in the CDR3. The germline V gene encodes CDR1 SNHLY and CDR2 FYNNEI. V gave up 8 bases and J gave up 1 base, with 8 bases separating them. This chain's CDR3 is CASLRANTEAFF. In nucleotides, the CDR3 is TGTGCCAGCCTCAGGGCGAACACTGAAGCTTTCTTT. Drawing the rest from reference TRBV2 and TRBJ1-1, the complete variable domain is EPEVTQTPSHQVTQMGQEVILRCVPISNHLYFYWYRQILGQKVEFLVSFYNNEISEKSEIFDDQFSVERPDGSNFTLKIRSTKLEDSAMYFCASLRANTEAFFGQGTRLTVV.

The chain employs TRBV29-1 and TRBJ2-5; D might be TRBD1 (5 bases). CDR1 is SQVTM and CDR2 is ANQGSEA in the germline V gene. This CDR3 spans 14 amino acids. The V end was cut by 1 base, the J end by 5 bases, with 14 bases between. The CDR3, as DNA: TGCAGCGTTGAAGCGAGGCAGGGTTACGAGACCCAGTACTTC. Protein product: CSVEARQGYETQYF.

The J gene is TRBJ2-7, the V gene TRBV11-2; D call uncertain. Germline V gives CDR1 SGHAT, CDR2 FQNNGV. V was trimmed by 6 bases and J by 3 bases, leaving 6 bases between them. The CDR3 sequence is 11 residues long. CDR3 bases: TGTGCCAGCAGACTACACTACGAGCAGTACTTC. Its protein product is CASRLHYEQYF.

The chain recombines TRBV3-1 (or the pseudogene TRBV3-2) with TRBJ1-2; perhaps TRBD1 as D (5 bases). Per the germline V gene, CDR1 is LGHDT and CDR2 is YNNKEL (reference sequence). This CDR3 spans 13 amino acids. Trimming stripped 1 base from V and 7 bases from J, with 10 bases between. CDR3 sequence: CASSQAQGSGYTF. CDR3 sequence (DNA): TGTGCCAGCAGCCAAGCCCAGGGCTCTGGCTACACCTTC.

CDR3 region: CASSELGLSYEQYF. CDR3 sequence (DNA): TGTGCCAGCAGTGAATTGGGCCTCTCCTACGAGCAGTACTTC. The V and J genes are TRBV6-1 and TRBJ2-7; no reliable D call. The CDR3 has 14 residues. Germline CDR1 MNHNS, CDR2 SASEGT. V was shortened by 2 bases and J by 0 bases, with 8 bases between the two germline ends.

The rearrangement joins TRBV2 to TRBJ2-7; 8 positions agree with TRBD1. CDR1 SNHLY and CDR2 FYNNEI come from the germline V gene. The CDR3 length is 14 residues. Unmatched junction bases numbered 7, after V lost 6 bases and J lost 3 bases. The CDR3 DNA reads TGTGCCAGCAGGAAACAGGGGGTGGGCTACGAGCAGTACTTC. Translating gives CASRKQGVGYEQYF.

CDR3 loop: CASRVQGSEVAQFF. The CDR3 DNA reads as TGTGCCAGTAGGGTACAGGGCAGTGAGGTAGCGCAGTTCTTC. The V and J genes are TRBV19 and TRBJ2-1; D is perhaps TRBD1 (6 bases). V dropped 6 bases and J dropped 12 bases, with 21 bases sitting between them. This CDR3 is 14 amino acids long. CDR1 and CDR2 from the germline V gene are LNHDA and SQIVND (reference sequence).

V is TRBV4-1 and J is TRBJ2-2, with TRBD1 identical over 7 bases. Germline trimming cut 4 bases from V and 4 bases from J; bases unmatched to any gene: 6. The CDR3 length is 15 residues. Germline values: CDR1 MGHRA, CDR2 YSYEKL. The CDR3 is CASSPRTGITGELFF. The CDR3 bases are TGCGCCAGCAGCCCCAGGACAGGTATCACCGGGGAGCTGTTTTTT.

This chain links TRBV10-3 with TRBJ1-5; D unclear. CDR3 length: 12 residues. Germline V CDR1 and CDR2: ENHRY, SYGVKD. V was trimmed by 0 bases and J by 6 bases, leaving 3 bases between them. The CDR3 is CAISESGQPQHF. CDR3 coding DNA: TGTGCCATCAGTGAGTCCGGTCAGCCCCAGCATTTT.

The V call is TRBV6-6, the J call TRBJ1-5; possibly TRBD1 for D (5 bases). Germline V gene data show CDR1 as MNHNY and CDR2 as SVGAGI (reference sequence). This CDR3 has 13 amino acids. V gave up 7 bases and J gave up 6 bases, with 13 bases separating them. In nucleotides, the CDR3 is TGTGCCAGCAACGGGGGAGACGGTCAGCCCCAGCATTTT. Its protein is CASNGGDGQPQHF.

Written as DNA, the CDR3 is TGTGCCAGCAGCATTGGGACAGAGGGAAACACCATATATTTT. Amino acid sequence: CASSIGTEGNTIYF. V usage is TRBV7-9 and J usage is TRBJ1-3; 7 bases agree with TRBD1. Germline-derived CDR1 and CDR2 are SEHNR and FQNEAQ (reference sequence). Unmatched junction bases numbered 5, after V lost 5 bases and J lost 4 bases. The CDR3 has 14 amino acids.

This chain links TRBV5-1 with TRBJ2-1, with TRBD2 as a possible D gene (5 bases). The CDR3 sequence is 15 residues long. Germline CDR1 and CDR2: SGHRS and YFSETQ. V dropped 3 bases and J dropped 4 bases, with 14 bases sitting between them. Written as DNA, the CDR3 is TGCGCCAGCAGCTCAGGATCGGGGTCTTACAATGAGCAGTTCTTC. Amino acid sequence: CASSSGSGSYNEQFF.

This clone showed up just once. This chain uses TRBV6-5 with TRBJ2-1; D is perhaps TRBD2 (5 bases). The germline V gene encodes CDR1 MNHEY and CDR2 SVGAGI. The CDR3 is 13 residues long. Trimming left V 6 bases short and J 0 bases short, with 6 bases between. The CDR3 region is CASRLDSYNEQFF. Written as DNA, the CDR3 is TGTGCCAGCAGACTAGACTCCTACAATGAGCAGTTCTTC.

This chain links TRBV5-1 with TRBJ2-5; D gene uncertain. This CDR3 contains 14 residues. Trimming stripped 0 bases from V and 0 bases from J, with 6 bases between. Germline CDR1 is SGHRS and CDR2 is YFSETQ. CDR3 region: CASSLAVNQETQYF. In DNA form, the CDR3 reads TGCGCCAGCAGCTTGGCGGTGAACCAAGAGACCCAGTACTTC.

V and J are TRBV19 and TRBJ1-1; D gene ambiguous. The V end was cut by 3 bases, the J end by 2 bases, with 7 bases between. Germline CDR1 reads LNHDA; CDR2 reads SQIVND (reference sequence). The CDR3 is made up of 13 amino acids. DNA of the CDR3: TGTGCCAGTAGTATTATAGCAAACACTGAAGCTTTCTTT. Its translation is CASSIIANTEAFF.

The chain is built from TRBV7-8 and TRBJ1-2; a possible D gene is TRBD1 (5 bases). This CDR3 region has 13 residues. Trimming removed 4 bases from V and 14 bases from J, with 20 bases in between. In germline, CDR1 is SGHVS, CDR2 FQNEAQ. The CDR3 DNA is TGTGCCAGCAGCTCCGAAAGGGGTCAGGTGGGAACCTTC. It translates to CASSSERGQVGTF. Drawing the rest from reference TRBV7-8 and TRBJ1-2, the complete variable domain is GAGVSQSPRYKVAKRGQDVALRCDPISGHVSLFWYQQALGQGPEFLTYFQNEAQLDKSGLPSDRFFAERPEGSVSTLKIQRTQQEDSAVYLCASSSERGQVGTFGSGTRLTVV.

The chain employs TRBV3-1 (or the pseudogene TRBV3-2) and TRBJ2-7; 7 bases align to TRBD2. This CDR3 is built from 14 residues. Germline CDR1 and CDR2: LGHDT and YNNKEL (reference sequence). Germline trimming cut 4 bases from V and 4 bases from J; bases unmatched to any gene: 7. In DNA, the CDR3 is TGTGCCAGCAGCCCCGGGACTATCGGATACGAGCAGTACTTC. It specifies CASSPGTIGYEQYF.